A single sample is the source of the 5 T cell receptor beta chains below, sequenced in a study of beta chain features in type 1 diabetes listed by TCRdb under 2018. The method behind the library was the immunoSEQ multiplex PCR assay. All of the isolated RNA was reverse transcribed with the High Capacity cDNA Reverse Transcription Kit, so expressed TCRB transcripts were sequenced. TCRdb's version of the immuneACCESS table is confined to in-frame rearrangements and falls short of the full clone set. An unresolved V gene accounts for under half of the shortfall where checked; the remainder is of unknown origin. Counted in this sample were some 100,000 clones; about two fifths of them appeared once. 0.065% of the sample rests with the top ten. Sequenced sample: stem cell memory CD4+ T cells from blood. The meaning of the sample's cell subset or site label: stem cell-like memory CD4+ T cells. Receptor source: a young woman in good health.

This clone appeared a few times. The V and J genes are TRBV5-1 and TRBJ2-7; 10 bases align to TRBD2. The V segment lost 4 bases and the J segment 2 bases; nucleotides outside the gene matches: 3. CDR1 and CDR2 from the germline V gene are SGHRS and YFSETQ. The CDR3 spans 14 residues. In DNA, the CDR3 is TGCGCCAGCAGCCGGACTAGCGGTACCTACGAGCAGTACTTC. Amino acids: CASSRTSGTYEQYF.

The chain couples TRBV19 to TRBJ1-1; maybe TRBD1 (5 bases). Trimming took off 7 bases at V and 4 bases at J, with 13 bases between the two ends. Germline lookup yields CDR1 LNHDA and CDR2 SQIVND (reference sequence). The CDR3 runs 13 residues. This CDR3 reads CASNPGWSTEAFF. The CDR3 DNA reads TGTGCCAGTAATCCAGGGTGGTCCACTGAAGCTTTCTTT.

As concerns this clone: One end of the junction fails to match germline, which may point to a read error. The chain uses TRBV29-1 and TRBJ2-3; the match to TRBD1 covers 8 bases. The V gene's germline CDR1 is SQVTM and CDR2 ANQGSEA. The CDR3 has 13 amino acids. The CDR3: CSVDWTGLDTRYF. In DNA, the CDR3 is TGCAGCGTTGACTGGACAGGGTTAGATACGCGGTATTTT.

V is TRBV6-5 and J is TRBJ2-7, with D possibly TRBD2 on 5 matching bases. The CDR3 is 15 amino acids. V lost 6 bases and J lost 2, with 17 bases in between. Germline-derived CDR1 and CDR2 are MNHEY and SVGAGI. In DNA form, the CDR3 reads TGTGCCAGCAGCCGCCCGGGCGGGTCGACCTACGAGCAGTACTTC. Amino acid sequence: CASSRPGGSTYEQYF.

CDR3 loop: CASSLAGGFYEQYF. The CDR3 bases are TGTGCCAGCAGCTTGGCAGGGGGATTCTACGAGCAGTACTTC. The chain carries TRBV5-6 and TRBJ2-7; 7 bases are a match to TRBD1. The CDR3 covers 14 residues. Trimming removed 0 bases from V and 3 bases from J; junction bases left unmatched: 3. Germline V gene sequence: CDR1 SGHDT, CDR2 YYEEEE.